The 8 T cell receptor beta chains presented below share a single source sample, sequenced in a study of CD8 T cells in Susac syndrome. Reverse transcription of roughly 0.5 to 1 ug RNA was performed with random hexamers. Using its own MiXCR run on the immunoSEQ multiplex PCR reads, TCRdb lists one record per CDR3 protein. This table has over 150,000 distinct CDR3 sequences, approximately 95% appearing once. Sequencing input: CD4+ T cells from PBMCs. All receptors come from a human donor with Susac syndrome.

The chain recombines TRBV27 with TRBJ1-2, with D maybe TRBD1 (5 bases). The germline gives CDR1 MNHEY, CDR2 SMNVEV (reference sequence). V was trimmed by 8 bases and J by 5 bases, leaving 15 bases between them. The CDR3 totals 13 residues. This CDR3 reads CASRGTVDYGYTF. The CDR3 nucleotides read TGTGCCAGCCGGGGGACCGTGGATTATGGCTACACCTTC.

This clonotype was detected only once. The chain employs TRBV7-8 and TRBJ2-7, with 11 bases lining up with TRBD2. After removal of 5 bases from V and 4 bases from J, the junction contained 7 bases not matched to a gene. Per germline, CDR1 SGHVS and CDR2 FQNEAQ. The CDR3 is made up of 15 amino acids. The CDR3 region is CASSPLAGATYEQYV. The CDR3 bases are TGTGCCAGCAGCCCACTAGCGGGGGCTACTTACGAGCAGTACGTC.

The rearrangement links TRBV4-1 to TRBJ2-3; D is possibly TRBD1 (6 bases). The V gene's germline CDR1 is MGHRA and CDR2 YSYEKL. The germline V and J ends were trimmed by 7 bases and 4 bases, with 18 bases remaining between them. This CDR3 spans 15 amino acids. CDR3 sequence: CASTRQAEASDTQYF. The CDR3 nucleotides are TGCGCCAGCACCCGACAGGCCGAGGCCTCAGATACGCAGTATTTT.

The chain is built from TRBV6-1 and TRBJ2-6; the D is unclear. The germline CDR1 and CDR2 sequences are MNHNS and SASEGT. V was shortened by 3 bases and J by 0 bases, with 9 bases between the two germline ends. The CDR3 runs 16 residues. CDR3 sequence: CASSERIGSGANVLTF. The CDR3 coding sequence is TGTGCCAGCAGTGAGAGGATTGGCTCTGGGGCCAACGTCCTGACTTTC.

This chain joins TRBV7-2 and TRBJ2-3; 7 bases match TRBD2. Germline V gene data show CDR1 as SGHTA and CDR2 as FQGNSA. The ends lost 5 bases at V and 0 bases at J; junction bases unmatched: 5. The CDR3 is 15 amino acids. The CDR3 here is CASSRSGDSTDTQYF. CDR3 coding DNA: TGTGCCAGCAGCCGGAGCGGGGATAGCACAGATACGCAGTATTTT.

This clonotype appeared a single time. This chain links TRBV29-1 with TRBJ2-7; 7 bases agree with TRBD1. V lost 3 bases to trimming and J lost 6 bases; unmatched junction nucleotides: 2. Germline CDR1 SQVTM, CDR2 ANQGSEA. CDR3 size: 11 residues. The CDR3 nucleotides are TGCAGCGTTGACACAGGGGTCGAGCAGTACGTC. Its protein product is CSVDTGVEQYV.

As DNA, the CDR3 is TGCGCCAGCAGGGTACAGGGGAACCTGGAGACCCAGTACTTC. Its translation: CASRVQGNLETQYF. This chain uses TRBV5-1 with TRBJ2-5; 7 nucleotides align to TRBD1. Germline V gives CDR1 SGHRS, CDR2 YFSETQ. V lost 5 bases, J lost 5 bases, and 9 bases stayed unmatched. This CDR3 comprises 14 residues.

This chain uses TRBV3-1 with TRBJ1-3; the D is unclear. The V gene's germline CDR1 is LGHDT and CDR2 YNNKEL (reference sequence). V dropped 5 bases and J dropped 0 bases, with 11 bases sitting between them. The CDR3 has 15 amino acids. This CDR3 is CASSSRSLSGNTIYF. As DNA, the CDR3 is TGTGCCAGCAGCTCCCGAAGCCTCTCTGGAAACACCATATATTTT.